The 21 T cell receptor beta chains below all came from one sample that was sequenced in a study of T cell repertoires in cytomegalovirus infection. For these receptors, no antigen is known. One entry per CDR3 protein results from TCRdb running MiXCR on the reads. The sample contains some 590,000 distinct CDR3 sequences, around two fifths of which appear only once. The sample consisted of cultured PBMCs, taken from culture after CMV antigen stimulation. These receptors came from a human donor in good health (CMV status not recorded). Some clones in this sample may be carry-over from other donors' samples.

This clonotype has just one count. Compared with germline, one end of the junction differs, possibly owing to a read error. The chain employs TRBV4-1 and TRBJ2-7, with D tentatively TRBD2 (5 bases). Germline V gives CDR1 MGHRA, CDR2 YSYEKL. This CDR3 comprises 14 residues. Here the CDR3 DNA reads TGTGCCAGCAGCCAAGAGCGGCGCGCTTACGAGCAGTACTTC. As protein: CASSQERRAYEQYF.

The genes are TRBV7-4 and TRBJ2-5; TRBD2 might be the D (6 bases). Germline V gives CDR1 SGHVT, CDR2 SQSDAQ. Trimming left V 1 base short and J 9 bases short, with 9 bases between. CDR3 size: 12 residues. CDR3 sequence: CASSLDGGAQYF. The CDR3 nucleotides read TGTGCCAGCAGCTTAGACGGAGGGGCCCAGTACTTC.

The rearrangement joins TRBV12-5 to TRBJ1-5, with D perhaps TRBD1 (6 bases). The CDR3 sequence is 16 residues long. The V end was cut by 3 bases, the J end by 1 base, with 13 bases between. Germline assignment: CDR1 LGHNT and CDR2 FRNRAP. CDR3 coding DNA: TGTGCTAGTGGTTTATACAGGGTGAACAGCAATCAGCCCCAGCATTTT. Protein: CASGLYRVNSNQPQHF.

Only a few counts were recorded for this clonotype. This chain connects TRBV7-2 to TRBJ2-7; tentatively, D is TRBD2 (6 bases). Between the trimmed V and J ends, which lost 2 bases and 3 bases, there was a span of 11 bases. Germline-derived CDR1 and CDR2 are SGHTA and FQGNSA. This CDR3 is 14 amino acids long. The CDR3 coding sequence is TGTGCCAGCAGCTTATTGACTAGGGGCTACGAGCAGTACTTC. It codes for CASSLLTRGYEQYF.

The chain links TRBV6-2 or TRBV6-3 to TRBJ2-5; no reliable D call. The CDR3 has 14 residues. The germline V gene encodes CDR1 MNHEY and CDR2 SVGEGT. V lost 5 bases, J lost 1 base, and 11 bases lay in between. CDR3 sequence reads: CASSPRPPQETQYF. The DNA of the CDR3 is TGTGCCAGCAGTCCACGACCTCCCCAAGAGACCCAGTACTTC.

This chain joins TRBV4-1 and TRBJ2-2; D uncertain. Trimming shortened V by 6 bases and J by 1 base, and 9 bases separated the two germline ends. There are 14 residues in the CDR3. Per the germline V gene, CDR1 is MGHRA and CDR2 is YSYEKL. CDR3 bases: TGCGCCAGCAGACGACTGCAGAACACCGGGGAGCTGTTTTTT. Protein product: CASRRLQNTGELFF.

The V call is TRBV5-1, the J call TRBJ1-1; possibly TRBD1 for D (5 bases). The CDR3 length is 14 residues. The germline V and J ends were trimmed by 4 bases and 3 bases, with 13 bases remaining between them. Germline V gene sequence: CDR1 SGHRS, CDR2 YFSETQ. CDR3 protein: CASSLEWGYTEAFF. The DNA of the CDR3 is TGCGCCAGCAGCCTGGAGTGGGGGTACACTGAAGCTTTCTTT.

The chain joins TRBV19 to TRBJ2-3, with unresolved D. The germline CDR1 and CDR2 sequences are LNHDA and SQIVND (reference sequence). This CDR3 comprises 13 residues. The V end was cut by 2 bases, the J end by 4 bases, with 7 bases between. The CDR3 loop reads CASSIRGPDTQYF. CDR3 bases: TGTGCCAGTAGTATACGAGGTCCAGATACGCAGTATTTT.

In this sample, this clonotype turned up once. The chain links TRBV11-2 to TRBJ2-1; D ambiguous. V was pared by 8 bases and J by 7 bases, with 12 bases between. The CDR3 has 12 amino acids. Germline V gene lookup returns CDR1 SGHAT and CDR2 FQNNGV. CDR3 region: CASAKGWNEQFF. CDR3 coding DNA: TGTGCCAGCGCGAAGGGATGGAATGAGCAGTTCTTC.

This clonotype was counted at least ten times. V gene TRBV7-2 combines with J gene TRBJ1-2; tentatively, D is TRBD1 (6 bases). Germline V gives CDR1 SGHTA, CDR2 FQGNSA. V was pared by 1 base and J by 6 bases, with 18 bases between. The CDR3 loop spans 16 amino acids. CDR3 coding DNA: TGTGCCAGCAGCTTAGAACTGCTGGGGGCGAGGCATGGCTACACCTTC. Protein sequence: CASSLELLGARHGYTF.

The chain recombines TRBV13 with TRBJ2-1; 8 nucleotides align to TRBD1. The V segment lost 5 bases and the J segment 2 bases; nucleotides outside the gene matches: 11. Germline assignment: CDR1 PRHDT and CDR2 FYEKMQ (reference sequence). This CDR3 has 17 amino acids. The CDR3 reads CASSLSPQGGPYNEQFF. DNA of the CDR3: TGTGCCAGCAGCCTCTCCCCACAGGGGGGTCCCTACAATGAGCAGTTCTTC.

The gene calls are TRBV18 and TRBJ2-3; D uncertain. V lost 2 bases to trimming and J lost 2 bases, with 14 bases between them. This CDR3 has 16 amino acids. Germline V CDR1 and CDR2: KGHSH, LQKENI. The CDR3 DNA follows: TGTGCCAGCTCACCAAGCTCACAAGCGCTCACAGATACGCAGTATTTT. Encoded protein: CASSPSSQALTDTQYF.

V gene TRBV5-1 combines with J gene TRBJ2-1; 7 nucleotides match TRBD1. This CDR3 spans 15 amino acids. Trimming removed 0 bases from V and 4 bases from J; junction bases left unmatched: 4. CDR1 is SGHRS, CDR2 YFSETQ, per germline. The CDR3 nucleotides are TGCGCCAGCAGCTTGGTGGGGACAGAATACAATGAGCAGTTCTTC. Residues: CASSLVGTEYNEQFF.

This clonotype was counted ten times or more. V and J are TRBV7-2 and TRBJ2-7; TRBD2 matches at 9 bases. This CDR3 region has 19 residues. J was trimmed by 2 bases and V by 5 bases; bases with no gene match: 19. The V gene's germline CDR1 is SGHTA and CDR2 FQGNSA. This CDR3 is CASSRPISAGGTSAYEQYF. The DNA of the CDR3 is TGTGCCAGCAGCCGGCCAATCTCGGCGGGGGGGACTAGTGCCTACGAGCAGTACTTC. The full variable domain, completed using reference TRBV7-2 and TRBJ2-7, is GAGVSQSPSNKVTEKGKDVELRCDPISGHTALYWYRQSLGQGLEFLIYFQGNSAPDKSGLPSDRFSAERTGGSVSTLTIQRTQQEDSAVYLCASSRPISAGGTSAYEQYFGPGTRLTVT.

This clonotype was seen a handful of times. The chain uses TRBV7-2 and TRBJ2-6; 9 bases align to TRBD1. The CDR3 length is 19 residues. V was clipped by 4 bases and J by 0 bases; unmatched bases: 10. Germline CDR1 SGHTA, CDR2 FQGNSA. In DNA form, the CDR3 reads TGTGCCAGCAGCTCCGCCGGGACAGGGACCAGCTCTGGGGCCAACGTCCTGACTTTC. Amino acids: CASSSAGTGTSSGANVLTF.

The gene calls are TRBV7-8 and TRBJ2-2, with unresolved D. The CDR3 is made up of 14 amino acids. The V and J ends lost 7 bases and 2 bases respectively, with 11 bases between them. Germline V CDR1 and CDR2: SGHVS, FQNEAQ. CDR3 coding DNA: TGTGCCAGCATAGGAGTCCTCAACACCGGGGAGCTGTTTTTT. Translating it yields CASIGVLNTGELFF.

This clonotype was detected only a few times. The chain uses TRBV2 and TRBJ2-5; TRBD1 might be the D (5 bases). CDR3 length equals 12 residues. The V end lost 3 bases, the J end lost 7 bases, and 9 bases lay between the germline ends. In germline, CDR1 is SNHLY, CDR2 FYNNEI. The CDR3 DNA is TGTGCCAGCAGTGATAGGGGTGGGACCCAGTACTTC. Its translation is CASSDRGGTQYF.

The chain couples TRBV18 to TRBJ1-1, with TRBD1 matching 9 bases. Per germline, CDR1 KGHSH and CDR2 LQKENI. V lost 3 bases to trimming and J lost 4 bases; unmatched junction nucleotides: 9. There are 16 residues in the CDR3. The CDR3 coding sequence is TGTGCCAGCTCACCTGGGGCGGACAGGGGATCCACTGAAGCTTTCTTT. Translation gives CASSPGADRGSTEAFF.

This clonotype was recorded at least ten times. V gene TRBV7-2 combines with J gene TRBJ2-3, with 11 bases matching TRBD2. Per germline, CDR1 SGHTA and CDR2 FQGNSA. The CDR3 is made up of 15 amino acids. The trim removed 5 bases at V and 7 bases at J, leaving 8 bases unmatched. The CDR3, as DNA: TGTGCCAGCAGCCTCGGGACTAGCGGAACATATACGCAGTATTTT. Amino acid sequence: CASSLGTSGTYTQYF.

The J gene is TRBJ2-2, the V gene TRBV2; TRBD1 is a possible D gene (6 bases). Germline CDR1 SNHLY, CDR2 FYNNEI. The CDR3 consists of 14 residues. The ends were cut back, 4 bases at V and 2 bases at J, with 8 bases in the middle. The CDR3 nucleotides read TGTGCCAGCAGTGGAGGGACAAACACCGGGGAGCTGTTTTTT. Its translation is CASSGGTNTGELFF.

In its sample, this clonotype was seen a few times. This chain links TRBV7-9 with TRBJ1-4; 10 bases map to TRBD1. There are 16 residues in the CDR3. Per germline, CDR1 SEHNR and CDR2 FQNEAQ (reference sequence). Trimming took 4 bases from V and 5 from J; bases not matched to a gene: 7. CDR3 region: CASSSVLTGGNEKLFF. The CDR3 coding sequence is TGTGCCAGCAGCTCCGTTCTGACAGGGGGCAATGAAAAACTGTTTTTT.